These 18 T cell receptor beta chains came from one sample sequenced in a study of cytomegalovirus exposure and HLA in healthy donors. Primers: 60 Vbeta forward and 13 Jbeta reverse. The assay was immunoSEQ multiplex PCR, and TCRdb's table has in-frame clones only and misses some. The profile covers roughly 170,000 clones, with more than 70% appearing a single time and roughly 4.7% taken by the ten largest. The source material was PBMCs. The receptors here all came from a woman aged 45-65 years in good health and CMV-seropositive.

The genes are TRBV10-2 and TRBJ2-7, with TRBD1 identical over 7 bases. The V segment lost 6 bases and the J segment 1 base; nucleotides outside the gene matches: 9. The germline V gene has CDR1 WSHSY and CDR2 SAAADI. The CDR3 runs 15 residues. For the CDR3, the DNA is TGCGCCAGCAGGGGGACAGAACTCGGGTCCTACGAGCAGTACTTC. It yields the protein CASRGTELGSYEQYF.

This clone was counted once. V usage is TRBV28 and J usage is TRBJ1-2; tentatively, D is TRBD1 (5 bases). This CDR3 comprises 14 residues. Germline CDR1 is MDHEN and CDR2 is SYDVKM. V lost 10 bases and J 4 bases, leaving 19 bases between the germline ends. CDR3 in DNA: TGTGCCACGGACACCCTAGTACGTGGCTATGGCTACACCTTC. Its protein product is CATDTLVRGYGYTF.

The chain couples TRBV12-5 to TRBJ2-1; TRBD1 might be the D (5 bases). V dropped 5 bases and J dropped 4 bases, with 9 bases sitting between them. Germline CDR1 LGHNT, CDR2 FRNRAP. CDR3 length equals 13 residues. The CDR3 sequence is CASGPKGYNEQFF. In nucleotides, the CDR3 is TGTGCTAGTGGTCCAAAGGGGTACAATGAGCAGTTCTTC.

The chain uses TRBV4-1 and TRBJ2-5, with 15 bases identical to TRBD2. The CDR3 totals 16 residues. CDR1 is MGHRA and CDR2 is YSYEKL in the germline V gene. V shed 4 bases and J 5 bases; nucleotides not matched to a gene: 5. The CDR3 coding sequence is TGCGCCAGCAGCCCCTCAGGACTAGCGGGGGGGGAGACCCAGTACTTC. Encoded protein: CASSPSGLAGGETQYF.

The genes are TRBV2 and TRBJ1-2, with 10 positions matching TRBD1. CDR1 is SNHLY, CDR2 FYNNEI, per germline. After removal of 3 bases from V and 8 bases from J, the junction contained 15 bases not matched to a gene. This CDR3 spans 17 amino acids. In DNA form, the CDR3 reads TGTGCCAGCAGTGAGACCCCTAACCTGACAGGGGGCAGCGGCTACACCTTC. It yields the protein CASSETPNLTGGSGYTF.

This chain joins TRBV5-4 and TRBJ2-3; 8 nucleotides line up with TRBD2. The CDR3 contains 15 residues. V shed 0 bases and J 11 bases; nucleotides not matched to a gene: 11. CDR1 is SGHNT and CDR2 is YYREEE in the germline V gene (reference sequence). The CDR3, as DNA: TGTGCCAGCAGCTTGGCCGGCGGGGTCCTAGCGGGGCAGTATTTT. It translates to CASSLAGGVLAGQYF. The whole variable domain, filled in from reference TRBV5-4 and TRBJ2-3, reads ETGVTQSPTHLIKTRGQQVTLRCSSQSGHNTVSWYQQALGQGPQFIFQYYREEENGRGNFPPRFSGLQFPNYSSELNVNALELDDSALYLCASSLAGGVLAGQYFGPGTRLTVL.

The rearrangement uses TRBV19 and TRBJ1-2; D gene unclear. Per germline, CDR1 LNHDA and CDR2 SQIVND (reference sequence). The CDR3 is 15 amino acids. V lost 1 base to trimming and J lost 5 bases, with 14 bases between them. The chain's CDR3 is CASSIAAGMWYGYTF. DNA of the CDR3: TGTGCCAGTAGTATAGCGGCCGGGATGTGGTATGGCTACACCTTC.

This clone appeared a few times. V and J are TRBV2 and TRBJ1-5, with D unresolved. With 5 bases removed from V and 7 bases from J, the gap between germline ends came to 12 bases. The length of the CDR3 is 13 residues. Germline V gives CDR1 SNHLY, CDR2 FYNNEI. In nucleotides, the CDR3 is TGTGCCAGCAGTTTCCCCGGAGAACAGCCCCAGCATTTT. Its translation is CASSFPGEQPQHF.

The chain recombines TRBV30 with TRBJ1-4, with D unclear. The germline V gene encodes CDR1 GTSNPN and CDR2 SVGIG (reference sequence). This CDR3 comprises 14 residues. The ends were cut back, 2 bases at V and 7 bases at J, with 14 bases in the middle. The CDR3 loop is CAWSPMRRGEKLFF. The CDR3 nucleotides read TGTGCCTGGAGTCCCATGCGCCGGGGTGAAAAACTGTTTTTT.

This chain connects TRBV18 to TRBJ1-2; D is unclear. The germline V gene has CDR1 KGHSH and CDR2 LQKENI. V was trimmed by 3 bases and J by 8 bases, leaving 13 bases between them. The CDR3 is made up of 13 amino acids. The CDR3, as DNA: TGTGCCAGCTCACCTAGGACGAGGGAGGGCTACACCTTC. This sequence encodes CASSPRTREGYTF.

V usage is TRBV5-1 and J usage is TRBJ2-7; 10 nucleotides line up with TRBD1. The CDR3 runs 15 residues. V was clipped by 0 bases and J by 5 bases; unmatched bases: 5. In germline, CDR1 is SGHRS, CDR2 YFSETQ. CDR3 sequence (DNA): TGCGCCAGCAGCTTGGGGGACAGGGGAAGCCACGAGCAGTACTTC. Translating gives CASSLGDRGSHEQYF.

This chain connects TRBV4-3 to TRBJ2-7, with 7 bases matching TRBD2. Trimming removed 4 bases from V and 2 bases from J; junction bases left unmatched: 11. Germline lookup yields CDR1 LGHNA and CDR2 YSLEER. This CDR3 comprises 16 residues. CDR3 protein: CASSRAAGAGPYEQYF. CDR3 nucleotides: TGCGCCAGCAGCCGAGCCGCGGGAGCTGGCCCCTACGAGCAGTACTTC.

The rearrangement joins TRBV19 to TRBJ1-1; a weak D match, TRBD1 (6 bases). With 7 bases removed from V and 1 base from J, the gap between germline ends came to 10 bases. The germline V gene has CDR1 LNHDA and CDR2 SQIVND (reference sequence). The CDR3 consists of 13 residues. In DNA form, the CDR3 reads TGTGCCAGTACCCCGACAGGGAACACTGAAGCTTTCTTT. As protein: CASTPTGNTEAFF.

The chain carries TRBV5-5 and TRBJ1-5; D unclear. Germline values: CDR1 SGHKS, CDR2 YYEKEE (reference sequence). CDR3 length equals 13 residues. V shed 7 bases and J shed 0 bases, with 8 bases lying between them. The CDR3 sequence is CASASHSNQPQHF. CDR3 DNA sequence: TGTGCCAGCGCGTCCCATAGCAATCAGCCCCAGCATTTT.

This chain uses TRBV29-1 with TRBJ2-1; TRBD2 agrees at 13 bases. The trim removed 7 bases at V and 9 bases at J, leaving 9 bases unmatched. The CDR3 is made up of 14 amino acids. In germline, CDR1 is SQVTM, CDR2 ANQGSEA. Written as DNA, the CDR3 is TGCAGCGCCGGACTAGCGGGAGTGGCAGGTGAGCAGTTCTTC. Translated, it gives CSAGLAGVAGEQFF.

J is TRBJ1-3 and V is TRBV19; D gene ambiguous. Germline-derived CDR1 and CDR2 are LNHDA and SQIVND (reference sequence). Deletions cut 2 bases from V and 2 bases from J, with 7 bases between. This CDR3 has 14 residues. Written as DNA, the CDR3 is TGTGCCAGTAGTATAACAGAGACTGGAAACACCATATATTTT. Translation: CASSITETGNTIYF.

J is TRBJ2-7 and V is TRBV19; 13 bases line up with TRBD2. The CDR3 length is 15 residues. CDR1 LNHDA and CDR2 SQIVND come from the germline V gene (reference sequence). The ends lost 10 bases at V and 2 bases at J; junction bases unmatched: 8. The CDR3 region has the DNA TGTGCCACTCGAGAGACTAGCGGGGGGACCTACGAGCAGTACTTC. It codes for CATRETSGGTYEQYF.

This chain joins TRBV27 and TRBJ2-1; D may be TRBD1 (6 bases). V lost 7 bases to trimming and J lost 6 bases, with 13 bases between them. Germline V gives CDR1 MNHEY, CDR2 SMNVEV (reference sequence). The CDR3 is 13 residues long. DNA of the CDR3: TGTGCCAGCATGGACAGAAGGGGCAATGAGCAGTTCTTC. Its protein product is CASMDRRGNEQFF.